One sample yielded the 9 T cell receptor beta chains listed below, sequenced in a study of cytomegalovirus exposure and HLA in healthy donors. PCR was performed using 60 Vbeta and 13 Jbeta primers. This table comes from immunoSEQ multiplex PCR, and its TCRdb copy is limited to in-frame clones, with some not included. The sample records around 190,000 clones, over 75% being singletons. The sequenced sample consisted of PBMCs. The source of these receptors is a woman in her 50s in good health and CMV-seronegative.

This sequence joins TRBV5-4 and TRBJ2-3, with D unresolved. Trimming stripped 0 bases from V and 4 bases from J, with 12 bases between. The germline gives CDR1 SGHNT, CDR2 YYREEE (reference sequence). This CDR3 has 15 amino acids. CDR3 DNA: TGTGCCAGCAGCTTGGCCGGAGTAGCCCCAGATACGCAGTATTTT. Its translation: CASSLAGVAPDTQYF.

The CDR3 is CASSDNNQPQHF. The CDR3 DNA follows: TGTGCCAGCTCTGACAATAATCAGCCCCAGCATTTT. V is TRBV18 and J is TRBJ1-5; no clear D. CDR1 is KGHSH, CDR2 LQKENI, per germline. This CDR3 comprises 12 residues. V lost 6 bases and J lost 4, with 7 bases in between.

This clone was observed a handful of times. This chain links TRBV7-9 with TRBJ2-3; D may be TRBD1 (6 bases). Trimming removed 6 bases from V and 2 bases from J, with 21 bases in between. The CDR3 length is 17 residues. CDR1 SEHNR and CDR2 FQNEAQ come from the germline V gene (reference sequence). The CDR3: CASSLAGAVGITDTQYF. The CDR3 DNA is TGTGCCAGCAGTTTGGCAGGGGCCGTCGGGATCACAGATACGCAGTATTTT.

CDR3 sequence reads: CASSQDAQGLFQPQHF. DNA for the CDR3: TGTGCCAGCAGCCAAGACGCACAGGGGTTGTTTCAGCCCCAGCATTTT. V is TRBV4-2 and J is TRBJ1-5, with 7 bases lining up with TRBD1. CDR1 is LGHNA, CDR2 YNFKEQ, per germline. The CDR3 is made up of 16 amino acids. Trimming removed 0 bases from V and 6 bases from J; junction bases left unmatched: 8.

The chain recombines TRBV5-1 with TRBJ2-1, with D perhaps matching TRBD2 (5 bases). The germline V gene encodes CDR1 SGHRS and CDR2 YFSETQ. This CDR3 has 14 amino acids. The V gene lost 3 bases and the J gene lost 5 bases, with 12 bases spanning the gap. This chain's CDR3 is CASSYQLGNNEQFF. In nucleotides, the CDR3 is TGCGCCAGCAGCTACCAACTAGGAAACAATGAGCAGTTCTTC.

The CDR3 nucleotides read TGTGCCAGCAGCGCCGCGGGAGCGGAGACCCAGTACTTC. Protein: CASSAAGAETQYF. This chain joins TRBV7-9 and TRBJ2-5; 7 bases match TRBD2. The J segment lost 5 bases and the V segment lost 5 bases, leaving 5 bases of the junction unmatched. Germline-derived CDR1 and CDR2 are SEHNR and FQNEAQ (reference sequence). The CDR3 totals 13 residues.

The chain couples TRBV14 to TRBJ2-7; 12 bases fit TRBD2. Germline CDR1 SGHDN, CDR2 FVKESK. With V trimmed by 3 bases and J by 6 bases, 6 bases remained unmatched. The CDR3 sequence is 15 residues long. The CDR3 bases are TGTGCCAGCAGCCACGCGGGACTAGCGGGTCCCGAGCAGTACTTC. Translating gives CASSHAGLAGPEQYF.

The V and J genes are TRBV11-2 and TRBJ2-2; D unresolved. Trimming left V 2 bases short and J 4 bases short, with 5 bases between. The length of the CDR3 is 13 residues. The germline gives CDR1 SGHAT, CDR2 FQNNGV. The chain's CDR3 is CASSLRGTGELFF. As DNA, the CDR3 is TGTGCCAGCAGCTTAAGAGGCACCGGGGAGCTGTTTTTT.

The chain carries TRBV7-3 and TRBJ2-1, with 11 bases identical to TRBD2. V gave up 5 bases and J gave up 9 bases; unmatched junction bases: 6. Germline CDR1 is SGHTA and CDR2 is FQGTGA. The CDR3 is 14 amino acids. The CDR3, as DNA: TGTGCCAGCAGCCCACTAGCGGGAGTGGTTGAGCAGTTCTTC. Its translation is CASSPLAGVVEQFF.